Listed here are 21 T cell receptor beta chains from one sample, sequenced in a study of lymphopenia after photon versus proton radiotherapy (dated by TCRdb to about 2019). Libraries were made using the immunoSEQ multiplex PCR assay. Drawn from immuneACCESS, this table holds only the in-frame rearrangements with V and J called that TCRdb kept. Clones are partly lost; checked studies trace under half to an unresolved V gene and leave the rest unexplained. In this sample the table shows 25,000 to 30,000 clones, roughly 80% of which occur a single time. Under 4.5% of the sample is held by the ten biggest clonotypes. The sample was peripheral blood, taken from a patient treated with photon-based radiotherapy. These TCRs come from a woman aged 45-60 years with pancreatic cancer.

V usage is TRBV7-8 and J usage is TRBJ2-7, with 10 bases lining up with TRBD2. Trimming took 1 base from V and 4 from J; bases not matched to a gene: 13. This CDR3 is 18 amino acids long. CDR1 SGHVS and CDR2 FQNEAQ come from the germline V gene. In nucleotides, the CDR3 is TGTGCCAGCAGCTTAGTCTCCGGGACTAGCGTCGAGGGGTACGAGCAGTACTTC. Protein product: CASSLVSGTSVEGYEQYF.

The V call is TRBV6-5, the J call TRBJ1-4; TRBD1 aligns across 7 bases. Germline V gene lookup returns CDR1 MNHEY and CDR2 SVGAGI. Trimming removed 0 bases from V and 7 bases from J; junction bases left unmatched: 5. There are 15 residues in the CDR3. CDR3 protein: CASSYSVQGIEKLFF. The CDR3, as DNA: TGTGCCAGCAGTTACTCGGTACAGGGGATTGAAAAACTGTTTTTT.

The chain joins TRBV19 to TRBJ2-7; D is undetermined. The V end was cut by 8 bases, the J end by 2 bases, with 10 bases between. The CDR3 is made up of 12 amino acids. CDR1 and CDR2 from the germline V gene are LNHDA and SQIVND (reference sequence). The CDR3 DNA is TGTGCCAGTGGGTACGGAGCCTACGAGCAGTACTTC. Translation gives CASGYGAYEQYF.

The chain employs TRBV2 and TRBJ2-7, with a tentative D call TRBD2 (6 bases). The V end lost 5 bases, the J end lost 7 bases, and 15 bases lay between the germline ends. This CDR3 is 13 amino acids long. Germline values: CDR1 SNHLY, CDR2 FYNNEI. The CDR3 reads CASSSSSGREQYF. CDR3 nucleotide sequence: TGTGCCAGCAGTAGCTCCAGTGGGAGGGAGCAGTACTTC.

The gene calls are TRBV10-3 and TRBJ2-3, with a possible D match to TRBD1 (6 bases). The CDR3 is 14 amino acids. In germline, CDR1 is ENHRY, CDR2 SYGVKD. Trimming cost V 4 bases and J 0 bases, with 8 bases left between them. The chain's CDR3 is CAISVRGSTDTQYF. CDR3 DNA: TGTGCCATCAGTGTCAGGGGTAGCACAGATACGCAGTATTTT.

This clone occurred once. The chain uses TRBV10-2 and TRBJ1-1, with TRBD1 identical over 8 bases. The CDR3 spans 15 residues. Germline V lookup: CDR1 WSHSY, CDR2 SAAADI. Unmatched junction bases numbered 3, after V lost 2 bases and J lost 1 base. CDR3 nucleotides: TGCGCCAGCAGTGAGGGCGACAGGGGGAACACTGAAGCTTTCTTT. Translation gives CASSEGDRGNTEAFF.

The chain uses TRBV6-6 and TRBJ1-2; TRBD1 matches at 9 bases. The CDR3 has 13 amino acids. Germline loops: CDR1 MNHNY, CDR2 SVGAGI (reference sequence). The V segment lost 11 bases and the J segment 7 bases; nucleotides outside the gene matches: 11. The CDR3 loop is CAGRGTGTGGYTF. The CDR3 DNA sequence: TGTGCCGGGCGGGGGACAGGGACGGGTGGCTACACCTTC.

The V call is TRBV19, the J call TRBJ2-1, with unresolved D. V was trimmed by 1 base and J by 4 bases, leaving 17 bases between them. This CDR3 comprises 17 residues. CDR1 LNHDA and CDR2 SQIVND come from the germline V gene (reference sequence). CDR3 sequence (DNA): TGTGCCAGTAGTATAGGGGGTCGAGGCGGATTATACAATGAGCAGTTCTTC. Protein: CASSIGGRGGLYNEQFF.

The J gene is TRBJ2-7, the V gene TRBV11-3; D is perhaps TRBD2 (5 bases). CDR1 is SGHNT and CDR2 is YENEEA in the germline V gene. The germline V and J ends were trimmed by 3 bases and 2 bases, with 14 bases remaining between them. CDR3 length equals 15 residues. CDR3 in DNA: TGTGCCAGCAGCTTGGGAGTCCAGGCGACCTACGAGCAGTACTTC. Protein sequence: CASSLGVQATYEQYF.

The chain joins TRBV5-5 to TRBJ2-1; tentative D call: TRBD2 (5 bases). V gave up 5 bases and J gave up 3 bases, with 9 bases separating them. The CDR3 runs to 13 residues. Looked up from germline, CDR1 is SGHKS and CDR2 is YYEKEE (reference sequence). CDR3 DNA sequence: TGTGCCAGCAGGGACTCAAACTACAATGAGCAGTTCTTC. The encoded protein is CASRDSNYNEQFF.

J is TRBJ2-1 and V is TRBV5-5, with TRBD2 identical over 13 bases. V gave up 4 bases and J gave up 9 bases; unmatched junction bases: 10. Germline CDR1 and CDR2: SGHKS and YYEKEE (reference sequence). The CDR3 runs to 16 residues. The CDR3 reads CASSPTGTSGISEQFF. CDR3 bases: TGTGCCAGCAGCCCAACCGGGACTAGCGGGATCTCTGAGCAGTTCTTC. Complete variable domain (other parts from reference TRBV5-5 and TRBJ2-1): DAGVTQSPTHLIKTRGQQVTLRCSPISGHKSVSWYQQVLGQGPQFIFQYYEKEERGRGNFPDRFSARQFPNYSSELNVNALLLGDSALYLCASSPTGTSGISEQFFGPGTRLTVL.

The chain is built from TRBV2 and TRBJ2-5, with D perhaps given as TRBD1 or TRBD2 (5 bases each). Trimming removed 3 bases at V and 9 bases at J, with 14 bases between. The CDR3 totals 13 residues. CDR1 is SNHLY, CDR2 FYNNEI, per germline. The DNA of the CDR3 is TGTGCCAGCAGTGACCGACTCGAGGGGTCCCAGTACTTC. The encoded protein is CASSDRLEGSQYF.

Concerning this clone itself: A much larger clone differs by one base, so this may be a read error. The chain is built from TRBV9 and TRBJ2-2; 9 nucleotides agree with TRBD2. The V segment lost 3 bases and the J segment 1 base; nucleotides outside the gene matches: 1. This CDR3 is built from 15 residues. CDR1 SGDLS and CDR2 YYNGEE come from the germline V gene. The chain's CDR3 is CASSGTSENTGELFF. As DNA, the CDR3 is TGTGCCAGCAGCGGGACTAGCGAGAACACCGGGGAGCTGTTTTTT. Combining the CDR3 with reference TRBV9 and TRBJ2-2 gives the whole variable domain DSGVTQTPKHLITATGQRVTLRCSPRSGDLSVYWYQQSLDQGLQFLIQYYNGEERAKGNILERFSAQQFPDLHSELNLSSLELGDSALYFCASSGTSENTGELFFGEGSRLTVL.

In regard to this clone: A read error may produce the germline difference seen at one junction end. The chain links TRBV30 to TRBJ2-2, with D perhaps matching TRBD2 (6 bases). Germline assignment: CDR1 GTSNPN and CDR2 SVGIG (reference sequence). The CDR3 is 14 amino acids. DNA for the CDR3: TGCCTGGAGTGTTTGGGACTTGACACCGGGGAGCTGTTTTTT. Translation: CLECLGLDTGELFF.

This chain uses TRBV28 with TRBJ2-5; D unresolved. The CDR3 length is 17 residues. V lost 6 bases, J lost 5 bases, and 25 bases lay in between. Germline CDR1 is MDHEN and CDR2 is SYDVKM. CDR3 sequence reads: CASRGYAGLQTTETQYF. CDR3 in DNA: TGTGCCAGCAGGGGTTACGCTGGATTGCAGACAACGGAGACCCAGTACTTC.

V is TRBV5-1 and J is TRBJ2-3; 8 bases map to TRBD2. Germline V gene sequence: CDR1 SGHRS, CDR2 YFSETQ. The CDR3 extends over 14 amino acids. V was pared by 4 bases and J by 6 bases, with 7 bases of the junction left unmatched. The CDR3, as DNA: TGCGCCAGCAGCGCCGGGACTAGTTTGGATACGCAGTATTTT. It codes for CASSAGTSLDTQYF.

The CDR3 sequence: CASSLRGYGTDTQYF. As DNA, the CDR3 is TGCGCCAGCAGCTTGAGAGGGTACGGCACAGATACGCAGTATTTT. The V and J genes are TRBV5-1 and TRBJ2-3, with TRBD2 as a possible D gene (5 bases). Germline CDR1 reads SGHRS; CDR2 reads YFSETQ. Trimming pared 1 base from V and 1 base from J, leaving 10 bases between. This CDR3 has 15 residues.

This chain joins TRBV6-5 and TRBJ1-5; D gene ambiguous. This CDR3 contains 15 residues. Germline V lookup: CDR1 MNHEY, CDR2 SVGAGI. With 6 bases removed from V and 10 bases from J, the gap between germline ends came to 22 bases. CDR3 sequence: CASRPHGGLSVPQHF. CDR3 sequence (DNA): TGTGCCAGCAGACCCCATGGTGGTTTGTCGGTACCCCAGCATTTT.

This chain joins TRBV6-6 and TRBJ1-1; D call uncertain. Trimming shortened V by 5 bases and J by 1 base, and 8 bases separated the two germline ends. Germline CDR1 reads MNHNY; CDR2 reads SVGAGI (reference sequence). The CDR3 contains 13 residues. The CDR3 region has the DNA TGTGCCAGCAGTGAGGTGGAGAACACTGAAGCTTTCTTT. Protein sequence: CASSEVENTEAFF.

The V and J genes are TRBV11-3 and TRBJ2-1, with 9 bases that match TRBD2. This CDR3 has 17 residues. Germline CDR1 is SGHNT and CDR2 is YENEEA. Trimming removed 2 bases from V and 8 bases from J; junction bases left unmatched: 13. Written as DNA, the CDR3 is TGTGCCAGCAGCTTAACATCGCTTCGCGGGAGGGCCCATGAGCAGTTCTTC. As protein: CASSLTSLRGRAHEQFF.

This clone was counted a few times. Other DNA sequences in this specimen translate into the identical CDR3. J is TRBJ2-2 and V is TRBV9; unclear D gene. Germline values: CDR1 SGDLS, CDR2 YYNGEE. The CDR3 runs to 11 residues. V lost 0 bases and J 6 bases, leaving 0 bases between the germline ends. The CDR3 region has the DNA TGTGCCAGCAGCGTAGCCGGGGAGCTGTTTTTT. Encoded protein: CASSVAGELFF.